Each of the 4 T cell receptor beta chains below was sequenced from the same sample in a study of blood T cell repertoires in COVID-19. Here immunoSEQ multiplex PCR was the method, and the copy in TCRdb shows in-frame clones only, minus some. The sample has 400,000 to 450,000 clones, 80% to 95% seen once. Sequencing used PBMCs or T cells enriched from blood (not recorded which). These receptors were obtained from a man in his late teens or twenties who had recovered from COVID-19.

The chain links TRBV27 to TRBJ2-3, with TRBD2 identical over 12 bases. J was trimmed by 5 bases and V by 4 bases; bases with no gene match: 10. In germline, CDR1 is MNHEY, CDR2 SMNVEV (reference sequence). The CDR3 contains 17 residues. The CDR3 protein is CASSSSRLAGEVDTQYF. The CDR3 region has the DNA TGTGCCAGCAGTTCAAGCCGACTAGCGGGAGAGGTAGATACGCAGTATTTT.

This chain connects TRBV24-1 to TRBJ2-7; 9 nucleotides line up with TRBD2. The V gene end was trimmed by 3 bases and the J gene end by 6 bases; junction bases not matched to a gene: 8. In germline, CDR1 is KGHDR, CDR2 SFDVKD. CDR3 length equals 15 residues. In DNA, the CDR3 is TGTGCCACCAGTGATCCTAATAGCGGGAGCTCCGAGCAGTACTTC. It is translated as CATSDPNSGSSEQYF.

The rearrangement uses TRBV30 and TRBJ1-5; D unclear. The CDR3 is 13 residues long. Trimming shortened V by 8 bases and J by 2 bases, and 13 bases separated the two germline ends. In germline, CDR1 is GTSNPN, CDR2 SVGIG (reference sequence). This chain's CDR3 is CALKVGGNQPQHF. In DNA, the CDR3 is TGTGCCCTAAAAGTGGGAGGCAATCAGCCCCAGCATTTT. Combining the CDR3 with reference TRBV30 and TRBJ1-5 gives the whole variable domain SQTIHQWPATLVQPVGSPLSLECTVEGTSNPNLYWYRQAAGRGLQLLFYSVGIGQISSEVPQNLSASRPQDRQFILSSKKLLLSDSGFYLCALKVGGNQPQHFGDGTRLSIL.

The chain is built from TRBV5-4 and TRBJ1-2, with D maybe TRBD1 (6 bases). Per the germline V gene, CDR1 is SGHNT and CDR2 is YYREEE (reference sequence). The germline V and J ends were trimmed by 5 bases and 8 bases, with 25 bases remaining between them. This CDR3 contains 16 residues. CDR3 in amino acids: CASSSGTPSPLAGYTF. For the CDR3, the DNA is TGTGCCAGCAGTAGCGGGACACCCTCCCCCCTTGCAGGCTACACCTTC.